Below are 12 T cell receptor beta chains sequenced from a single sample in a study of T cells in localized non-small cell lung cancer. Method: immunoSEQ multiplex PCR; TCRdb's copy keeps in-frame clones and lacks some. The sample yields about 29,000 clones, roughly nine tenths seen once. Source: peripheral blood, taken before any cancer treatment. The source is a woman aged 40-75 years with stage I lung adenocarcinoma.

This clone was recorded only once. The genes are TRBV10-1 and TRBJ2-1; D possibly corresponds to TRBD2 (6 bases). Trimming removed 4 bases from V and 10 bases from J, with 14 bases in between. Germline V lookup: CDR1 WNHNN, CDR2 SYGVQD (reference sequence). The CDR3 has 13 residues. In nucleotides, the CDR3 is TGCGCCAGCAGTGGCGGGGATTTTTCAGAGCAGTTCTTC. Translating gives CASSGGDFSEQFF.

The chain is built from TRBV5-3 and TRBJ1-5, with D perhaps TRBD1 (5 bases). TRBV5-3 carries the ORF label, with uncertain function. This CDR3 spans 17 amino acids. V was shortened by 0 bases and J by 0 bases, with 13 bases between the two germline ends. The CDR3 spells CARSLVGGGDSNQPQHF. CDR3 DNA sequence: TGTGCCAGAAGCTTGGTCGGGGGAGGGGATAGCAATCAGCCCCAGCATTTT.

J is TRBJ2-1 and V is TRBV7-2; a weak D match, TRBD2 (8 bases). Germline assignment: CDR1 SGHTA and CDR2 FQGNSA. The CDR3 sequence is 16 residues long. Trimming left V 1 base short and J 8 bases short, with 18 bases between. The CDR3 sequence: CASSLGLGGGRYEQFF. The CDR3 nucleotides read TGTGCCAGCAGCTTAGGACTAGGGGGCGGGAGGTATGAGCAGTTCTTC.

Turning to this clone: The missing conserved phenylalanine or tryptophan at the end of this CDR3 makes a read error likely. J is TRBJ1-2 and V is TRBV11-2, with 9 bases aligning to TRBD1. Germline assignment: CDR1 SGHAT and CDR2 FQNNGV. The CDR3 extends over 13 amino acids. V lost 5 bases, J lost 6 bases, and 4 bases stayed unmatched. CDR3 region: CASSRRDRDGYTL. CDR3 coding DNA: TGTGCCAGCAGCCGTAGGGACAGGGATGGCTACACCCTC.

V gene TRBV2 combines with J gene TRBJ2-2, with D maybe TRBD1 (5 bases). Trimming left V 7 bases short and J 2 bases short, with 11 bases between. CDR1 is SNHLY, CDR2 FYNNEI, per germline. There are 14 residues in the CDR3. The CDR3 loop reads CASTQGVNTGELFF. The CDR3 DNA follows: TGTGCCAGCACGCAAGGGGTTAACACCGGGGAGCTGTTTTTT.

The chain couples TRBV14 to TRBJ1-3; no definite D call. CDR3 length equals 16 residues. Germline V gives CDR1 SGHDN, CDR2 FVKESK. Trimming left V 0 bases short and J 0 bases short, with 9 bases between. CDR3 sequence reads: CASSQEKRSSGNTIYF. For the CDR3, the DNA is TGTGCCAGCAGCCAAGAGAAAAGGAGCTCTGGAAACACCATATATTTT.

The chain employs TRBV28 and TRBJ1-1; 12 bases fit TRBD1. J gave up 1 base and V 3 bases, and 6 bases lay outside the gene matches. This CDR3 contains 17 residues. Germline assignment: CDR1 MDHEN and CDR2 SYDVKM. The CDR3 bases are TGTGCCAGCAGTTTGAGGGACAGGGGGCGCCGGAACACTGAAGCTTTCTTT. Translated: CASSLRDRGRRNTEAFF.

This CDR3 is CASSLLYLGGANTEAFF. DNA of the CDR3: TGTGCCAGCAGTTTATTATATTTGGGCGGGGCGAACACTGAAGCTTTCTTT. V is TRBV27 and J is TRBJ1-1; weak D call: TRBD1 (5 bases). Germline values: CDR1 MNHEY, CDR2 SMNVEV (reference sequence). V lost 1 base, J lost 1 base, and 16 bases lay in between. This CDR3 comprises 17 residues.

The J gene is TRBJ2-5, the V gene TRBV9; no reliable D call. Near its end, the DNA agrees better with TRBJ2-7, so the J call may be wrong. The germline V gene has CDR1 SGDLS and CDR2 YYNGEE. This CDR3 has 15 amino acids. The chain's CDR3 is CASSVNSGGVYEQYF. The CDR3 coding sequence is TGTGCCAGCAGCGTAAATTCGGGTGGTGTCTACGAGCAGTACTTC.

This rearrangement joins TRBV28 to TRBJ2-5; the D gene is possibly TRBD1 (6 bases). The CDR3 loop spans 14 amino acids. Germline V gene sequence: CDR1 MDHEN, CDR2 SYDVKM. Trimming took off 5 bases at V and 4 bases at J, with 14 bases between the two ends. The CDR3 region is CASSHGQILETQYF. CDR3 in DNA: TGTGCCAGCAGTCACGGACAGATTTTAGAGACCCAGTACTTC.

The gene calls are TRBV6-5 and TRBJ1-5; D may be TRBD1 (6 bases). Germline CDR1 and CDR2: MNHEY and SVGAGI. CDR3 length equals 14 residues. Trimming stripped 2 bases from V and 6 bases from J, with 11 bases between. The DNA of the CDR3 is TGTGCCAGCAGTTACCTTGGGGGCGGTCAGCCCCAGCATTTT. Its translation is CASSYLGGGQPQHF.

The chain carries TRBV6-5 and TRBJ1-2; D is ambiguous. From germline, CDR1 is MNHEY and CDR2 SVGAGI. CDR3 length equals 13 residues. The V end lost 4 bases, the J end lost 2 bases, and 8 bases lay between the germline ends. This CDR3 is CASSFETNYGYTF. The CDR3 region has the DNA TGTGCCAGCAGTTTTGAGACGAACTATGGCTACACCTTC.